This TCR beta chain was captured in a study of blood T cell repertoires in COVID-19. Study-level information: COVID-19 samples collected from the United States, Italy and Spain covered acute and convalescent phases. The cDNA or gDNA used as material had been derived from T cells, B-cell-depleted T cells, or PBMCs.

In the authors' methods: Nucleated cell number was recorded as an estimate derived from reference gene primer amplification. Libraries were prepared by immunoSEQ multiplex PCR; TCRdb keeps only in-frame clonotypes and omits some of them. V and J calls and clone size are copied from that table; D and trimming were computed from the DNA. The sample holds roughly 55,000 clones, around 77% seen once. The sample taken for sequencing was peripheral blood. This TCR derives from a man aged 55 to 69 with acute or convalescent COVID-19.

The CDR3 spells CASSRSGGPYNEQFF. Written as DNA, the CDR3 is TGTGCCAGCAGTCGTAGCGGGGGACCGTACAATGAGCAGTTCTTC. The gene calls are TRBV5-4 and TRBJ2-1; 9 bases are a match to TRBD2. Germline CDR1 is SGHNT and CDR2 is YYREEE (reference sequence). The junction had 7 bases not matched to a gene; V was cut back by 5 bases and J by 4 bases. CDR3 length: 15 amino acids.